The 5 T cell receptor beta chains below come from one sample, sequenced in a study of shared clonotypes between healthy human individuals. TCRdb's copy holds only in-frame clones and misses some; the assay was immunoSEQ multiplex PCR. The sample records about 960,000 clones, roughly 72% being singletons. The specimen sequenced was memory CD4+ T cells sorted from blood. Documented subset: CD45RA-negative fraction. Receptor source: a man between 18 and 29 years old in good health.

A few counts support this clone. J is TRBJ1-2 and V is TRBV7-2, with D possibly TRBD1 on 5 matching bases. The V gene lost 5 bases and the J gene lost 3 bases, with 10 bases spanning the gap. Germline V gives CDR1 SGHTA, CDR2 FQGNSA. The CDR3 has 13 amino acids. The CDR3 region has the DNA TGTGCCAGCAGCAACTCGGGGGACTATGGCTACACCTTC. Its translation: CASSNSGDYGYTF.

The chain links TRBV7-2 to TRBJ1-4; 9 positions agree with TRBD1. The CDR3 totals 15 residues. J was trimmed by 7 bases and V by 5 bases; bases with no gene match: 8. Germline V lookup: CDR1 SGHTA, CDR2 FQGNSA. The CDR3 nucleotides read TGTGCCAGCAGCGCCAGGTCGGGACAGGGTGAAAAACTGTTTTTT. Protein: CASSARSGQGEKLFF.

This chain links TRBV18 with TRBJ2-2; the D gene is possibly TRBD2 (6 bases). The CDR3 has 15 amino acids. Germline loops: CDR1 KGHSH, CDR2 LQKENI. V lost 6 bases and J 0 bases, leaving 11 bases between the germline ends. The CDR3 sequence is CASSPGTSNTGELFF. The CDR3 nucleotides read TGTGCCAGCTCCCCCGGGACTTCGAACACCGGGGAGCTGTTTTTT.

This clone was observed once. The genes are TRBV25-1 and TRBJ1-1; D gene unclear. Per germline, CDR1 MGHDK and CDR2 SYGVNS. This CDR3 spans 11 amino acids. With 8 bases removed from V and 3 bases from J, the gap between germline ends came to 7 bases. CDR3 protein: CASGRDTEAFF. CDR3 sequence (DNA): TGTGCCAGCGGGAGGGACACTGAAGCTTTCTTT.

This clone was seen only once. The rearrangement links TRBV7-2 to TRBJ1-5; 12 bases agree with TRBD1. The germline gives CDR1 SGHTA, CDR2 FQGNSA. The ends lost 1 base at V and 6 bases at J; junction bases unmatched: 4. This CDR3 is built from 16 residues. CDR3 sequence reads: CASSLVGTGGGQPQHF. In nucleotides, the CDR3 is TGTGCCAGCAGCTTAGTCGGGACAGGGGGCGGTCAGCCCCAGCATTTT.